This is a list of T cell receptor beta chains from one sample in a study of human thymus T cells. Libraries were prepared by immunoSEQ multiplex PCR; TCRdb keeps only in-frame clonotypes and omits some of them. The table includes tens of thousands of clones, around 94% detected once. The material sequenced was blood. These receptors all come from a boy in the first two years of life with a congenital heart defect but otherwise immunologically healthy. The CDR3 runs from the conserved cysteine through the conserved F or W. The order of the fields is D gene, clone size, J gene, V gene, CDR3 protein, CDR3 DNA. D genes are given only for firm matches. Size tells how often a clone was seen (once, few, many) or the class of an expanded clone, and some rows leave it out.

D: -; size: -; J: TRBJ1-2; V: TRBV5-4; CDR3: CASSQITAYGYTF; DNA: TGTGCCAGCAGCCAAATAACCGCCTATGGCTACACCTTC
D: -; size: -; J: TRBJ2-3; V: TRBV27; CDR3: CASSLWGDTQYF; DNA: TGTGCCAGCAGTTTATGGGGGGATACGCAGTATTTT
D: TRBD1; size: -; J: TRBJ2-7; V: TRBV11-2; CDR3: CASSVDRGNYYEQYF; DNA: TGTGCCAGCAGCGTCGACAGGGGGAATTATTACGAGCAGTACTTC
D: -; size: -; J: TRBJ2-3; V: TRBV15; CDR3: CATSRDPGRSTDTQYF; DNA: TGTGCCACCAGCAGAGATCCCGGGAGAAGCACAGATACGCAGTATTTT
D: -; size: -; J: TRBJ1-1; V: TRBV19; CDR3: CASTEGVRTEAFF; DNA: TGTGCCAGTACCGAGGGGGTACGGACTGAAGCTTTCTTT
D: TRBD2; size: -; J: TRBJ2-7; V: TRBV5-1; CDR3: CASSLSASGAWNHYEQYF; DNA: TGCGCCAGCAGCTTATCTGCTAGCGGAGCCTGGAACCACTACGAGCAGTACTTC
D: -; size: -; J: TRBJ2-2; V: TRBV19; CDR3: CASTSLGGGFGTGELFF; DNA: TGTGCCAGTACCTCGTTGGGGGGCGGATTTGGTACCGGGGAGCTGTTTTTT
D: TRBD1; size: -; J: TRBJ2-7; V: TRBV28; CDR3: CSIGTGASYEQYF; DNA: TGTTCCATCGGGACAGGGGCCTCCTACGAGCAGTACTTC
D: TRBD2; size: -; J: TRBJ2-1; V: TRBV5-4; CDR3: CASSLLVLAGNNEQFF; DNA: TGTGCCAGCAGCTTGCTTGTACTAGCGGGAAACAATGAGCAGTTCTTC
D: TRBD1; size: -; J: TRBJ1-1; V: TRBV7-9; CDR3: CASSSFRDRGRWDTEAFF; DNA: TGTGCCAGCAGCTCCTTCCGGGACAGGGGCCGATGGGACACTGAAGCTTTCTTT
D: -; size: -; J: TRBJ2-7; V: TRBV25-1; CDR3: CASSELNTYEQYF; DNA: TGTGCCAGCAGTGAATTGAACACCTACGAGCAGTACTTC
D: -; size: -; J: TRBJ1-1; V: TRBV6-6; CDR3: CASRQTRWDTEAFF; DNA: TGTGCCAGCAGACAAACTAGGTGGGACACTGAAGCTTTCTTT
D: -; size: -; J: TRBJ2-1; V: TRBV9; CDR3: CASSIRPARSDNEQFF; DNA: TGTGCCAGCAGTATCAGACCGGCACGAAGCGACAATGAGCAGTTCTTC
D: -; size: -; J: TRBJ1-2; V: TRBV19; CDR3: CASSWSARGYTF; DNA: TGTGCCAGTAGTTGGAGCGCCAGAGGCTACACCTTC
D: -; size: once; J: TRBJ2-2; V: TRBV18; CDR3: CASSPPRGSNTGELFF; DNA: TGTGCCAGCTCACCACCTAGGGGGTCGAACACCGGGGAGCTGTTTTTT
D: -; size: once; J: TRBJ2-5; V: TRBV28; CDR3: CASSVAPVGTQYF; DNA: TGTGCCAGCTCGGTAGCCCCAGTCGGGACCCAGTACTTC
D: -; size: -; J: TRBJ1-6; V: TRBV11-2; CDR3: CASSLEGTYNSPLHF; DNA: TGTGCCAGCAGCTTAGAAGGGACCTATAATTCACCCCTCCACTTT
D: -; size: -; J: TRBJ1-1; V: TRBV7-3; CDR3: CASSAGSGTEAFF; DNA: TGTGCCAGCAGCGCAGGGTCGGGCACTGAAGCTTTCTTT
D: TRBD1; size: -; J: TRBJ1-2; V: TRBV7-2; CDR3: CASSPGWTGYYGYTF; DNA: TGTGCCAGCAGCCCGGGATGGACAGGGTACTATGGCTACACCTTC
D: -; size: -; J: TRBJ2-7; V: TRBV7-2; CDR3: CASSPGLHSYEQYF; DNA: TGTGCCAGCAGCCCGGGACTCCACTCCTACGAGCAGTACTTC
D: -; size: -; J: TRBJ2-1; V: TRBV19; CDR3: CASSITAFSYNEQFF; DNA: TGTGCCAGTAGTATTACCGCATTCTCCTACAATGAGCAGTTCTTC
D: -; size: -; J: TRBJ1-3; V: TRBV5-6; CDR3: CASSTRGGNTIYF; DNA: TGTGCCAGCAGTACCAGGGGTGGAAACACCATATATTTT
D: -; size: -; J: TRBJ1-1; V: TRBV6-6; CDR3: CASSYSVNTEAFF; DNA: TGTGCCAGCAGTTACTCGGTGAACACTGAAGCTTTCTTT
D: -; size: -; J: TRBJ2-1; V: TRBV27; CDR3: CASALGQDNEQFF; DNA: TGTGCCAGCGCTCTGGGACAAGACAATGAGCAGTTCTTC
D: TRBD1; size: -; J: TRBJ1-2; V: TRBV27; CDR3: CASSLWGTGAYGYTF; DNA: TGTGCCAGCAGTTTATGGGGGACAGGGGCCTATGGCTACACCTTC
D: -; size: -; J: TRBJ2-2; V: TRBV7-6; CDR3: CASSLGSNTGELFF; DNA: TGTGCCAGCAGCCTCGGGTCCAACACCGGGGAGCTGTTTTTT
D: TRBD1; size: -; J: TRBJ1-4; V: TRBV25-1; CDR3: CASSEFGKGQGPEKLFF; DNA: TGTGCCAGCAGTGAATTCGGAAAGGGACAGGGGCCTGAAAAACTGTTTTTT
D: TRBD1; size: -; J: TRBJ2-5; V: TRBV11-1; CDR3: CASSPLVNRGRETQYF; DNA: TGTGCCAGCAGTCCCCTAGTAAACAGGGGACGGGAGACCCAGTACTTC
D: TRBD1; size: -; J: TRBJ1-5; V: TRBV2; CDR3: CASTRKDRVNQPQHF; DNA: TGTGCCAGTACCCGAAAGGACAGGGTCAATCAGCCCCAGCATTTT
D: TRBD1; size: -; J: TRBJ2-7; V: TRBV7-9; CDR3: CASSLDPPRDRDYEQYF; DNA: TGTGCCAGCAGCTTAGATCCACCCCGGGACAGAGACTACGAGCAGTACTTC